The 22 T cell receptor beta chains below all came from one sample that was sequenced in a study of CD8 T cells in Susac syndrome. Random hexamers were used to reverse transcribe the RNA input (roughly 0.5 to 1 ug). One entry per CDR3 protein results from TCRdb running MiXCR on the immunoSEQ multiplex PCR reads. The data hold 150,000 to 200,000 distinct CDR3 sequences, with about 94% observed a single time. What was sequenced was CD4+ T cells from PBMCs. Receptors were obtained from a human donor in good health.

CDR3 residues: CASSLTHQQFF. CDR3 DNA: TGTGCCAGCAGTTTGACACACCAGCAGTTCTTC. This chain links TRBV28 with TRBJ2-1; no firm D call. V was clipped by 3 bases and J by 11 bases, with 8 bases between them. Germline-derived CDR1 and CDR2 are MDHEN and SYDVKM. This CDR3 has 11 residues. The whole variable domain, remainder taken from reference TRBV28 and TRBJ2-1, is DVKVTQSSRYLVKRTGEKVFLECVQDMDHENMFWYRQDPGLGLRLIYFSYDVKMKEKGDIPEGYSVSREKKERFSLILESASTNQTSMYLCASSLTHQQFFGPGTRLTVL.

The sample holds one count of this clonotype. V and J are TRBV30 and TRBJ1-1, with TRBD1 identical over 8 bases. The CDR3 covers 16 residues. CDR1 and CDR2 (germline): GTSNPN, SVGIG (reference sequence). V trimming: 0 bases; J trimming: 4 bases; junction bases outside the gene matches: 10. The CDR3 protein is CAWSVLGQGGTTEAFF. The CDR3 DNA reads as TGTGCCTGGAGTGTATTAGGACAGGGTGGGACCACTGAAGCTTTCTTT.

The rearrangement uses TRBV6-5 and TRBJ1-1, with D uncertain. The CDR3 covers 14 residues. Trimming pared 5 bases from V and 0 bases from J, leaving 10 bases between. Germline loops: CDR1 MNHEY, CDR2 SVGAGI. The CDR3 is CASSRSSLNTEAFF. The CDR3 DNA reads TGTGCCAGCAGTCGATCTAGTTTGAACACTGAAGCTTTCTTT.

The genes are TRBV28 and TRBJ2-5; possibly TRBD1 or TRBD2 for D (5 bases each). Germline-derived CDR1 and CDR2 are MDHEN and SYDVKM. Trimming stripped 4 bases from V and 5 bases from J, with 14 bases between. This CDR3 region has 14 residues. The DNA for the CDR3 is TGTGCCAGCAGTTCCGGGGCCGTAGGGGAGACCCAGTACTTC. Translation gives CASSSGAVGETQYF.

Points on this clonotype: The germline gene is not matched at one end of the junction; a read error may be the cause. The J gene is TRBJ2-1, the V gene TRBV7-9; the D call may be TRBD1 or TRBD2 (6 bases each). Germline loops: CDR1 SEHNR, CDR2 FQNEAQ (reference sequence). The CDR3 extends over 11 amino acids. As DNA, the CDR3 is TGTGCCAGCCGCTTCGGGGGCCATCAGTTCTTC. Residues: CASRFGGHQFF.

V usage is TRBV4-3 and J usage is TRBJ2-7; 7 bases match TRBD2. In germline, CDR1 is LGHNA, CDR2 YSLEER. The trim removed 6 bases at V and 3 bases at J, leaving 11 bases unmatched. CDR3 length: 15 residues. The CDR3 DNA follows: TGCGCCAGCAGTCAGGGTTTCGGCGGGAGCTACGAGCAGTACTTC. Amino acid sequence: CASSQGFGGSYEQYF.

V gene TRBV11-2 combines with J gene TRBJ2-5; 8 positions match TRBD2. The length of the CDR3 is 16 residues. CDR1 SGHAT and CDR2 FQNNGV come from the germline V gene. V dropped 2 bases and J dropped 4; count of bases not matched to a gene: 9. This chain's CDR3 is CASSLRRGRMGETQYF. The DNA for the CDR3 is TGTGCCAGCAGCTTAAGGCGCGGGAGGATGGGAGAGACCCAGTACTTC.

The rearrangement uses TRBV6-5 and TRBJ1-5; no clear D. V lost 4 bases to trimming and J lost 0 bases, with 10 bases between them. Germline CDR1 reads MNHEY; CDR2 reads SVGAGI. This CDR3 contains 15 residues. Written as DNA, the CDR3 is TGTGCCAGCAGTTCAGACGCGAATAGCAATCAGCCCCAGCATTTT. Translating it yields CASSSDANSNQPQHF.

The rearrangement uses TRBV20-1 and TRBJ2-5; unclear D gene. V was shortened by 0 bases and J by 3 bases, with 14 bases between the two germline ends. The CDR3 has 15 residues. The germline V gene has CDR1 DFQATT and CDR2 SNEGSKA (reference sequence). Here the CDR3 DNA reads TGCAGTGCTAGAGATCAAATGAGGCCCAAAGAGACCCAGTACTTC. Protein: CSARDQMRPKETQYF.

The J gene is TRBJ1-1, the V gene TRBV27; D is possibly TRBD1 (5 bases). CDR1 and CDR2 from the germline V gene are MNHEY and SMNVEV (reference sequence). There are 14 residues in the CDR3. Trimming took 0 bases from V and 4 from J, leaving 9 bases between them. CDR3 in DNA: TGTGCCAGCAGTTTATCGTCCGGGGCCACTGAAGCTTTCTTT. This gives the protein CASSLSSGATEAFF.

This rearrangement joins TRBV20-1 to TRBJ1-2, with D possibly TRBD1 on 6 matching bases. The CDR3 contains 12 residues. V was clipped by 7 bases and J by 7 bases, with 16 bases between them. Germline V CDR1 and CDR2: DFQATT, SNEGSKA (reference sequence). The CDR3 loop is CSGKPTGLGYTF. The CDR3 region has the DNA TGCAGTGGTAAACCAACAGGGCTTGGCTACACCTTC.

The sample holds a few counts of this clonotype. V is TRBV12-3 or TRBV12-4 and J is TRBJ2-1; 13 positions match TRBD2. The trim removed 5 bases at V and 9 bases at J, leaving 4 bases unmatched. The CDR3 contains 14 residues. The CDR3 DNA sequence: TGTGCCAGCAGTCCACGACTAGCGGGAGGTGAGCAGTTCTTC. Amino acids: CASSPRLAGGEQFF.

The V call is TRBV29-1, the J call TRBJ2-5; D remains unclear. CDR1 SQVTM and CDR2 ANQGSEA come from the germline V gene. The CDR3 loop spans 11 amino acids. V was shortened by 8 bases and J by 4 bases, with 11 bases between the two germline ends. CDR3 protein: CSTRLGETQYF. In nucleotides, the CDR3 is TGCAGCACCCGACTGGGAGAGACCCAGTACTTC.

The sample holds one count of this clonotype. The chain links TRBV4-2 to TRBJ2-1; 16 nucleotides line up with TRBD2. CDR1 is LGHNA, CDR2 YNFKEQ, per germline. The J segment lost 4 bases and the V segment lost 1 base, leaving 19 bases of the junction unmatched. This CDR3 comprises 23 residues. CDR3 DNA sequence: TGTGCCAGCAGCCAAGGGCTAGCGGCCGCCGGGACTAGCGGGAGGGAACTTTACAATGAGCAGTTCTTC. Protein: CASSQGLAAAGTSGRELYNEQFF.

The chain combines TRBV20-1 with TRBJ1-2; a weak D match, TRBD1 (6 bases). The V end lost 6 bases, the J end lost 6 bases, and 14 bases lay between the germline ends. The CDR3 extends over 12 amino acids. Germline loops: CDR1 DFQATT, CDR2 SNEGSKA (reference sequence). CDR3 nucleotides: TGCAGTGCAGGACAGAGGGGAGATGGCTACACCTTC. Translating gives CSAGQRGDGYTF.

The rearrangement links TRBV27 to TRBJ2-5; D might be TRBD2 (6 bases). Germline V gene lookup returns CDR1 MNHEY and CDR2 SMNVEV (reference sequence). Trimming removed 4 bases from V and 6 bases from J, with 24 bases in between. This CDR3 spans 17 amino acids. CDR3 coding DNA: TGTGCCAGCAGTTCTCGCTTAGAGGCGGGAAAGACGAAGACCCAGTACTTC. This sequence encodes CASSSRLEAGKTKTQYF.

The gene calls are TRBV29-1 and TRBJ2-1; no reliable D call. This CDR3 spans 14 amino acids. The germline CDR1 and CDR2 sequences are SQVTM and ANQGSEA. V was pared by 5 bases and J by 1 base, with 12 bases between. CDR3 sequence reads: CSVSSGQSYNEQFF. CDR3 coding DNA: TGCAGCGTTTCTTCCGGTCAGTCCTACAATGAGCAGTTCTTC.

This clonotype was seen only a few times. This chain connects TRBV20-1 to TRBJ2-7, with D hard to call. Trimming left V 1 base short and J 3 bases short, with 4 bases between. Germline-derived CDR1 and CDR2 are DFQATT and SNEGSKA (reference sequence). The CDR3 totals 11 residues. In nucleotides, the CDR3 is TGCAGTGCTAGAGGCGGCTACGAGCAGTACTTC. Translation: CSARGGYEQYF.

This clonotype was seen a single time. The chain combines TRBV28 with TRBJ2-5; D perhaps matches TRBD1 (6 bases). V was trimmed by 4 bases and J by 4 bases, leaving 10 bases between them. This CDR3 has 13 amino acids. From germline, CDR1 is MDHEN and CDR2 SYDVKM. In DNA form, the CDR3 reads TGTGCCAGCAGTTCCCGGACAGCAGAGACCCAGTACTTC. This sequence encodes CASSSRTAETQYF.

The V gene is TRBV15, the J gene TRBJ2-5; 7 nucleotides agree with TRBD1. Trimming took 1 base from V and 5 from J; bases not matched to a gene: 4. The CDR3 is 14 amino acids. Germline V gives CDR1 LNHNV, CDR2 YYDKDF (reference sequence). CDR3 in amino acids: CATSRGGTDETQYF. The CDR3 region has the DNA TGTGCCACCAGCAGAGGGGGGACAGACGAGACCCAGTACTTC.

This sequence joins TRBV19 and TRBJ1-5; D unclear. The CDR3 spans 14 residues. Germline CDR1 reads LNHDA; CDR2 reads SQIVND (reference sequence). Trimming removed 3 bases from V and 9 bases from J, with 15 bases in between. The CDR3 nucleotides read TGTGCCAGTAGTATCGGGCAGTCAGAATGGCCCCAGCATTTT. Its translation: CASSIGQSEWPQHF.

V and J are TRBV12-3 or TRBV12-4 and TRBJ2-1; TRBD1 agrees at 7 bases. V gave up 5 bases and J gave up 15 bases; unmatched junction bases: 7. The CDR3 totals 11 residues. In DNA, the CDR3 is TGTGCCAGCAGTGCCGGGGACAGAGGGTTCTTC. Translating gives CASSAGDRGFF.